Included here is one T cell receptor (beta chain) sequence, with context. Per the original methods: Nucleated cell number was recorded as an estimate derived from reference gene primer amplification. Sequenced by immunoSEQ multiplex PCR; TCRdb stores in-frame clones only, minus some. For V, J and clone size, that table is used; D and trimming come from the DNA. The sample has tens of thousands of clones; 75% to 90% are singletons. The sample originates from a study of blood T cell repertoires in COVID-19. Overall study: Italy, Spain and the United States were the sources of the convalescent and acute COVID-19 samples. Nucleic acid was either cDNA or gDNA, and it came from T cells, B-cell-depleted T cells, or PBMCs.

This CDR3 contains 14 residues. With 2 bases clipped from V and 3 bases from J, the junction kept 3 bases outside the gene matches. Germline V gives CDR1 SGHRS, CDR2 YFSETQ. The source of this sequence is an older man with acute or convalescent COVID-19. Sequencing was performed on peripheral blood. The J gene is TRBJ2-7, the V gene TRBV5-1, with TRBD1 identical over 9 bases. The DNA of the CDR3 is TGCGCCAGCAGCTTTCGGACAGGGGACTACGAGCAGTACTTC. Its protein product is CASSFRTGDYEQYF.